These 13 T cell receptor beta chains came from one sample sequenced in a study of cytomegalovirus exposure and HLA in healthy donors. It was with 60 Vbeta and 13 Jbeta primers that the PCR ran. The repertoire was sequenced with immunoSEQ multiplex PCR; TCRdb's copy has only in-frame clones and lacks some. The sample has some 60,000 clones, approximately 80% seen once. Input material: PBMCs. These receptors all stem from a male donor in good health and CMV-seronegative.

The rearrangement uses TRBV5-8 and TRBJ2-1, with 7 bases fitting TRBD2. J gave up 2 bases and V 2 bases, and 7 bases lay outside the gene matches. CDR1 and CDR2 from the germline V gene are SGHTS and YDEGEE. The CDR3 totals 16 residues. CDR3 nucleotides: TGTGCCAGCAGCTTCCAGCGGGGCGCCGCCTACAATGAGCAGTTCTTC. The encoded protein is CASSFQRGAAYNEQFF.

This clone has only a few counts. This chain connects TRBV30 to TRBJ1-5; D may be TRBD1 (5 bases). The germline V gene encodes CDR1 GTSNPN and CDR2 SVGIG (reference sequence). The germline V and J ends were trimmed by 0 bases and 6 bases, with 12 bases remaining between them. The CDR3 has 14 amino acids. CDR3 sequence reads: CAWSVFVRGQPQHF. The DNA for the CDR3 is TGTGCCTGGAGTGTCTTTGTAAGGGGTCAGCCCCAGCATTTT.

J is TRBJ2-1 and V is TRBV7-2, with 10 nucleotides matching TRBD1. J gave up 4 bases and V 10 bases, and 4 bases lay outside the gene matches. This CDR3 is built from 13 residues. Looked up from germline, CDR1 is SGHTA and CDR2 is FQGNSA. This CDR3 reads CATGTGAYNEQFF. The DNA of the CDR3 is TGTGCCACCGGGACAGGGGCGTACAATGAGCAGTTCTTC.

The chain links TRBV5-1 to TRBJ2-7, with D possibly being TRBD1 (6 bases). CDR3 size: 13 residues. Trimming took 4 bases from V and 5 from J, leaving 13 bases between them. CDR1 and CDR2 (germline): SGHRS, YFSETQ. The CDR3 loop reads CASSRDTGNEQYF. The CDR3 DNA reads TGCGCCAGCAGCCGGGACACGGGAAACGAGCAGTACTTC.

The chain couples TRBV2 to TRBJ2-4; TRBD2 is a possible D gene (5 bases). From germline, CDR1 is SNHLY and CDR2 FYNNEI. Trimming pared 6 bases from V and 6 bases from J, leaving 18 bases between. CDR3 length equals 15 residues. The CDR3, as DNA: TGTGCCAGCAGCAGGACTCAAATCGTGGGAAACATTCAGTACTTC. Protein: CASSRTQIVGNIQYF. The whole variable domain, filled in from reference TRBV2 and TRBJ2-4, reads EPEVTQTPSHQVTQMGQEVILRCVPISNHLYFYWYRQILGQKVEFLVSFYNNEISEKSEIFDDQFSVERPDGSNFTLKIRSTKLEDSAMYFCASSRTQIVGNIQYFGAGTRLSVL.

The chain is built from TRBV9 and TRBJ1-6, with TRBD1 matching over 9 bases. CDR1 is SGDLS and CDR2 is YYNGEE in the germline V gene. This CDR3 comprises 14 residues. The ends lost 3 bases at V and 7 bases at J; junction bases unmatched: 2. The CDR3: CASSGDRANSPLHF. The CDR3 DNA is TGTGCCAGCAGCGGGGACAGGGCAAATTCACCCCTCCACTTT.

The chain recombines TRBV7-3 with TRBJ2-5, with D possibly being TRBD2 (6 bases). The CDR3 contains 14 residues. V was cut by 1 base and J by 3 bases, with 9 bases left in between. Germline lookup yields CDR1 SGHTA and CDR2 FQGTGA. CDR3 in amino acids: CASSLRGGEETQYF. The CDR3 coding sequence is TGTGCCAGCAGCTTAAGAGGCGGGGAAGAGACCCAGTACTTC.

The rearrangement joins TRBV6-1 to TRBJ1-1, with D hard to call. Trimming stripped 1 base from V and 0 bases from J, with 9 bases between. CDR3 length: 15 residues. Germline-derived CDR1 and CDR2 are MNHNS and SASEGT. The CDR3 spells CASSEGVVMNTEAFF. The CDR3 bases are TGTGCCAGCAGTGAAGGAGTAGTCATGAACACTGAAGCTTTCTTT.

The rearrangement uses TRBV18 and TRBJ2-3; the D gene is possibly TRBD1 (7 bases). CDR1 and CDR2 (germline): KGHSH, LQKENI. Trimming removed 3 bases at V and 2 bases at J, with 15 bases between. The length of the CDR3 is 16 residues. DNA for the CDR3: TGTGCCAGCTCACCGGGATCCAGGGGGGACACAGATACGCAGTATTTT. It is translated as CASSPGSRGDTDTQYF.

CDR3: CASSPRLRSGANVLTF. The CDR3 DNA sequence: TGTGCCAGCAGCCCCCGACTGCGCTCTGGGGCCAACGTCCTGACTTTC. The gene calls are TRBV11-1 and TRBJ2-6, with D hard to call. The CDR3 is 16 residues long. Trimming removed 5 bases from V and 0 bases from J, with 11 bases in between. CDR1 and CDR2 from the germline V gene are SGHAT and FQDESV (reference sequence).

The chain is built from TRBV5-4 and TRBJ2-2; a possible D gene is TRBD1 (6 bases). Trimming took off 2 bases at V and 4 bases at J, with 15 bases between the two ends. Germline lookup yields CDR1 SGHNT and CDR2 YYREEE (reference sequence). This CDR3 is 16 amino acids long. CDR3: CASSFLLQGPTGELFF. DNA of the CDR3: TGTGCCAGCAGCTTCCTCTTACAGGGCCCCACCGGGGAGCTGTTTTTT.

The chain carries TRBV7-8 and TRBJ2-1; 7 bases line up with TRBD2. CDR3 size: 15 residues. Trimming removed 0 bases from V and 2 bases from J; junction bases left unmatched: 1. CDR1 and CDR2 from the germline V gene are SGHVS and FQNEAQ. CDR3 amino acids: CASSLARGAYNEQFF. CDR3 sequence (DNA): TGTGCCAGCAGCTTAGCACGGGGGGCCTACAATGAGCAGTTCTTC.

V usage is TRBV13 and J usage is TRBJ1-1; D is unclear. Looked up from germline, CDR1 is PRHDT and CDR2 is FYEKMQ (reference sequence). Trimming removed 5 bases at V and 0 bases at J, with 13 bases between. This CDR3 has 15 amino acids. The CDR3: CASSILRYMNTEAFF. The CDR3 nucleotides read TGTGCCAGCAGCATTCTCAGGTACATGAACACTGAAGCTTTCTTT.